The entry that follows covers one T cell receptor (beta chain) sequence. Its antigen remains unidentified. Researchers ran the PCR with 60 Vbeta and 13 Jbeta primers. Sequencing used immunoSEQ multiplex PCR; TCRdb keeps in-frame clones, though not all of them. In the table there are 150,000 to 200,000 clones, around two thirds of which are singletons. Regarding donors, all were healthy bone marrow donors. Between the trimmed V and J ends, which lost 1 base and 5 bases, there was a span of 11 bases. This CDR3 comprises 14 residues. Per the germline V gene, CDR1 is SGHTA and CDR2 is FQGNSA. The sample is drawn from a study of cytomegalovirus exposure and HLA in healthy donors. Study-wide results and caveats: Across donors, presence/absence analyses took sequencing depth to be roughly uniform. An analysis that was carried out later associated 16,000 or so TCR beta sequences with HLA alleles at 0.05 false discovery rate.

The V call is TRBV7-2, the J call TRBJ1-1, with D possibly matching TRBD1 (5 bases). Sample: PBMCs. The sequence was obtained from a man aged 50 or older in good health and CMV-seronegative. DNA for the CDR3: TGTGCCAGCAGCTTAGTTGCAGGGAGGACTGAAGCTTTCTTT. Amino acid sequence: CASSLVAGRTEAFF.